The following is a T cell receptor (beta chain) sequence with its context. Its antigen is currently not known. No much larger clonotype is one base removed from it; base qualities were not supplied. The method behind the library was the immunoSEQ multiplex PCR assay. Regarding the original processing steps: A statistical classification framework was built to diagnose cytomegalovirus status from the catalog of TCR beta chain sequences. The table was pulled from immuneACCESS by TCRdb, which kept in-frame rearrangements only. Such tables lose some clones; where checked, under half of the loss comes from unresolved V genes, and the rest has no known cause. V and J calls and clone size are as listed in that table; D and trimming were resolved from the DNA. The sample table contains some 210,000 clones; only one count was recorded for over 80% of them. Of the sample, around 5.5% falls within the top ten clones.

The data were obtained in a study of cytomegalovirus exposure and HLA in healthy donors (dated by TCRdb to 2015 to 2018). Notes on the research overall: The 500 to 800 repertoires of the first cohort and the roughly 120 validation repertoires were produced on the same platform, according to a later analysis. The aim of the study was to test whether cataloging public T cell receptors could identify signatures of past pathogen exposure. A separate validation cohort of about 110 different subjects was used in addition to the 666-subject first cohort. To predict cytomegalovirus infection status, the study combined high-throughput TCR immunosequencing, statistical association of individual TCRs with disease status, and machine learning. The investigation overall reported the following: The authors suggested that the approach could potentially be generalized to other disease states and immunological phenotypes. The study listed 164 TCR beta chains as associated with cytomegalovirus. In vitro tests confirmed that three of the cytomegalovirus-associated TCR beta chains recognize cytomegalovirus antigens. A later analysis lacked HLA typing for the validation cohort, so it scored co-occurrence in that cohort across all 120 repertoires. Of the cluster scores, approximately 95% were above 0 in a later analysis, which found that TCRs clustered in the first cohort also tended to co-occur in the 90 to 150 validation repertoires. Most TCR sequences were observed very rarely across donors, whereas some public TCRs were present in many individuals. Cytomegalovirus status was reported to be diagnosed by the classifier with high specificity and sensitivity in both the original and validation cohorts.

The CDR3 sequence holds 16 residues, the cysteine and phenylalanine included. Just CDR3 DNA is preserved here, 48 bases in frame from base 1. CDR1 and CDR2 are drawn from the germline V gene: KGHSH, LQKENI. Trimming takes 4 bases off V and 1 base off J; junction bases not matched to a gene: 9. The donors belonged to the validation cohort of over a hundred subjects, which was separate from the approximately 610-subject first cohort. The sequencing input was PBMCs. The chain links TRBV18 with TRBJ1-2; 7 of the junction bases match TRBD1. The receptor was isolated from a woman aged 18-29 years in good health and CMV-seronegative. Here the CDR3 is given as CASSRYSGTDNYGYTF. The DNA reads as follows: TGTGCCAGCTCACGATATTCCGGGACAGATAACTATGGCTACACCTTC.